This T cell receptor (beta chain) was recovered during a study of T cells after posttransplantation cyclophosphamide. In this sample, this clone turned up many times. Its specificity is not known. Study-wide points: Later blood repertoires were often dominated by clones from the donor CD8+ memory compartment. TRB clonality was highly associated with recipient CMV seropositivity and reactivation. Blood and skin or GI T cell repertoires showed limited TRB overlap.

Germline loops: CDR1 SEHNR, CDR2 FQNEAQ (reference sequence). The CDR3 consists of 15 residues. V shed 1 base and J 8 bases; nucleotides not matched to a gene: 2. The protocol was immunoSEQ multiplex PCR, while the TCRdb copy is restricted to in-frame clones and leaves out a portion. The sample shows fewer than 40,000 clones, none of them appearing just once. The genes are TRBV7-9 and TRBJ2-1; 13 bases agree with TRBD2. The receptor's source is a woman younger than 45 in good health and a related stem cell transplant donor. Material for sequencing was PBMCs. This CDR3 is CASSLGTSGGDEQFF. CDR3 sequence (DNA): TGTGCCAGCAGCTTAGGGACTAGCGGGGGAGATGAGCAGTTCTTC.